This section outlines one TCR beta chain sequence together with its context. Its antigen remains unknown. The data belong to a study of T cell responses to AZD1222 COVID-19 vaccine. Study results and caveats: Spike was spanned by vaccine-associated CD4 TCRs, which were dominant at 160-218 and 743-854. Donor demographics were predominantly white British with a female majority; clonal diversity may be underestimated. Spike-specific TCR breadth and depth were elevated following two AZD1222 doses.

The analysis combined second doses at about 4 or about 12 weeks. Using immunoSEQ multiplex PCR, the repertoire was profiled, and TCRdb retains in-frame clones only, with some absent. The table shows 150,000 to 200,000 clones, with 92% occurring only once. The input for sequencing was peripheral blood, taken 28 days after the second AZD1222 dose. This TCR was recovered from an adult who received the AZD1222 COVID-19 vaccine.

The CDR3 bases are TGCGCCAGCAGCCAAACCAGGACAGGGTGGAACACTGAAGCTTTCTTT. It is translated as CASSQTRTGWNTEAFF. The chain combines TRBV4-3 with TRBJ1-1; 8 bases align to TRBD1. This CDR3 is 16 amino acids long. CDR1 is LGHNA and CDR2 is YSLEER in the germline V gene. The J segment lost 1 base and the V segment lost 2 bases, leaving 6 bases of the junction unmatched.